A single sample gave rise to the 16 T cell receptor beta chains below, sequenced in a study of T cells in Graves' hyperthyroidism and ophthalmopathy. There were TCR beta CDR3 regions amplified from RNA transcripts. Initially, a first-round RT-PCR of the TCR CDR3 employed the HTBI primer set. TCRdb reprocessed the multiplex PCR reads with MiXCR, giving one entry per CDR3 protein. The sample contains approximately 500,000 distinct CDR3 sequences, around 46% of which appear only once. The sample comprised peripheral blood or thyroid tissue (not recorded which). The source of these receptors is a young woman with Graves' hyperthyroidism.

This clonotype was found once. The J gene is TRBJ2-4, the V gene TRBV7-9; TRBD1 might be the D (6 bases). V was trimmed by 4 bases and J by 0 bases, leaving 10 bases between them. CDR3 length: 15 amino acids. Germline-derived CDR1 and CDR2 are SEHNR and FQNEAQ (reference sequence). The CDR3 bases are TGTGCCAGCAGCTGGGACAAGCTAGCCAAAAACATTCAGTACTTC. Protein: CASSWDKLAKNIQYF.

Details on this clonotype: With a much larger clone just one base away, this may be a read error. The chain uses TRBV6-2 or TRBV6-3 and TRBJ1-1; D is uncertain. The germline V gene has CDR1 MNHEY and CDR2 SVGEGT. Trimming removed 7 bases from V and 1 base from J, with 10 bases in between. The CDR3 is made up of 13 amino acids. The CDR3 reads CASKQTQNTEAFF. The CDR3 DNA reads TGTGCCAGCAAACAGACTCAGAACACTGAAGCTTTCTTT.

The chain is built from TRBV19 and TRBJ2-2, with D hard to call. The CDR3 is 10 amino acids. V lost 8 bases, J lost 9 bases, and 7 bases lay in between. Per germline, CDR1 LNHDA and CDR2 SQIVND (reference sequence). CDR3 amino acids: CASGYRELFF. DNA of the CDR3: TGTGCCAGTGGCTACAGGGAGCTGTTTTTT.

The chain employs TRBV11-2 and TRBJ2-1, with 12 bases identical to TRBD2. V lost 6 bases and J lost 6; bases outside the gene matches: 6. In germline, CDR1 is SGHAT, CDR2 FQNNGV. This CDR3 spans 15 amino acids. In nucleotides, the CDR3 is TGTGCCAGCAGACAGACTAGCGGGAGTACCAATGAGCAGTTCTTC. As protein: CASRQTSGSTNEQFF.

The rearrangement links TRBV24-1 to TRBJ2-5; the D gene is possibly TRBD1 (5 bases). The CDR3 is made up of 14 amino acids. The V end lost 6 bases, the J end lost 3 bases, and 13 bases lay between the germline ends. Germline assignment: CDR1 KGHDR and CDR2 SFDVKD. CDR3 loop: CATSPATAEETQYF. The CDR3 DNA sequence: TGTGCCACCAGTCCCGCGACAGCTGAAGAGACCCAGTACTTC.

This chain uses TRBV29-1 with TRBJ2-7; either TRBD1 or TRBD2 may fit D (5 bases each). The V gene lost 0 bases and the J gene lost 2 bases, with 11 bases spanning the gap. Germline V CDR1 and CDR2: SQVTM, ANQGSEA. CDR3 length: 14 residues. The CDR3 DNA reads TGCAGCGTTGAAGACCAAGGGACGGCCTACGAGCAGTACTTC. Amino acid sequence: CSVEDQGTAYEQYF.

J is TRBJ1-2 and V is TRBV20-1; tentatively, D is TRBD1 (6 bases). V was pared by 6 bases and J by 4 bases, with 15 bases between. CDR1 DFQATT and CDR2 SNEGSKA come from the germline V gene (reference sequence). CDR3 length: 13 residues. CDR3 bases: TGCAGTGCAACAGACAGGTCCTTCTATGGCTACACCTTC. Translation: CSATDRSFYGYTF.

This clonotype turned up a few times. The genes are TRBV18 and TRBJ1-1; tentative D call: TRBD1 (6 bases). Germline values: CDR1 KGHSH, CDR2 LQKENI. Trimming stripped 3 bases from V and 2 bases from J, with 19 bases between. This CDR3 region has 17 residues. Here the CDR3 reads CASSPEGESFPNTEAFF. Here the CDR3 DNA reads TGTGCCAGCTCACCGGAGGGGGAATCTTTTCCAAACACTGAAGCTTTCTTT.

The chain carries TRBV20-1 and TRBJ2-3; D may be TRBD1 (6 bases). V lost 2 bases and J lost 2, with 17 bases in between. Germline V gene sequence: CDR1 DFQATT, CDR2 SNEGSKA (reference sequence). The CDR3 extends over 16 amino acids. The CDR3 coding sequence is TGCAGTGCTAGACTTAGGGGCAGGGGCTCCACAGATACGCAGTATTTT. This encodes CSARLRGRGSTDTQYF.

J is TRBJ2-5 and V is TRBV7-9, with D possibly being TRBD2 (5 bases). There are 13 residues in the CDR3. The germline V gene has CDR1 SEHNR and CDR2 FQNEAQ (reference sequence). Between the trimmed V and J ends, which lost 0 bases and 5 bases, there was a span of 7 bases. The CDR3 coding sequence is TGTGCCAGCAGCTTAGCCGGGATGGAGACCCAGTACTTC. Translated: CASSLAGMETQYF.

In this sample, this clonotype turned up a few times. The V call is TRBV25-1, the J call TRBJ2-1, with 10 nucleotides matching TRBD2. This CDR3 spans 16 amino acids. With 1 base clipped from V and 8 bases from J, the junction kept 8 bases outside the gene matches. Germline CDR1 is MGHDK and CDR2 is SYGVNS. The CDR3 DNA reads TGTGCCAGCAGTGAATTAGGGACTAGCGTGGACGATGAGCAGTTCTTC. It encodes CASSELGTSVDDEQFF.

The sample holds many counts of this clonotype. The chain links TRBV7-8 to TRBJ2-5; D not certain. The V and J ends lost 5 bases and 4 bases respectively, with 20 bases between them. The germline V gene has CDR1 SGHVS and CDR2 FQNEAQ. The CDR3 length is 16 residues. The CDR3 region is CASSPAAPLSTETQYF. Written as DNA, the CDR3 is TGTGCCAGCAGCCCGGCGGCGCCCCTTTCTACAGAGACCCAGTACTTC.

V usage is TRBV20-1 and J usage is TRBJ2-7, with 11 bases matching TRBD2. V shed 4 bases and J 4 bases; nucleotides not matched to a gene: 3. Germline-derived CDR1 and CDR2 are DFQATT and SNEGSKA (reference sequence). This CDR3 is 13 amino acids long. The DNA for the CDR3 is TGCAGTGCTATAGCGGGAGGGGGTTACGAGCAGTACTTC. It encodes CSAIAGGGYEQYF.

With respect to this clonotype: A read error may be the cause here, since a much bigger clone is one base away. The genes are TRBV24-1 and TRBJ1-5; D unclear. The CDR3 consists of 14 residues. Trimming cost V 11 bases and J 6 bases, with 19 bases left between them. Germline loops: CDR1 KGHDR, CDR2 SFDVKD. This CDR3 is CASKRGLGSQPQHF. CDR3 nucleotide sequence: TGTGCCAGCAAGCGAGGATTGGGCAGTCAGCCCCAGCATTTT.

Many counts were recorded for this clonotype. The rearrangement links TRBV5-8 to TRBJ1-2; the D gene is possibly TRBD1 (6 bases). The CDR3 spans 15 residues. Germline loops: CDR1 SGHTS, CDR2 YDEGEE. Trimming left V 2 bases short and J 2 bases short, with 13 bases between. The DNA for the CDR3 is TGTGCCAGCAGCTTTGAGACAGGACGGAACTATGGCTACACCTTC. Translation: CASSFETGRNYGYTF.

The chain uses TRBV2 and TRBJ2-2; D possibly uses TRBD1 or TRBD2 (6 bases each). The germline gives CDR1 SNHLY, CDR2 FYNNEI. This CDR3 contains 14 residues. V was cut by 7 bases and J by 0 bases, with 9 bases left in between. The chain's CDR3 is CASNREANTGELFF. In DNA, the CDR3 is TGTGCCAGCAACAGGGAGGCGAACACCGGGGAGCTGTTTTTT.